This paragraph reports one T cell receptor beta chain. This sample stems from a study of cytomegalovirus exposure and HLA in healthy donors. Produced via immunoSEQ multiplex PCR; TCRdb's table is partial and in-frame only. The repertoire has 71,000 or so clones, approximately 95% of them found once; the top ten carry approximately 3.5%. V gave up 5 bases and J gave up 0 bases, with 11 bases separating them. CDR1 is SEHNR and CDR2 is FQNEAQ in the germline V gene (reference sequence). The CDR3 totals 14 residues. The receptor was derived from a woman between 18 and 29 years old in good health and CMV-seropositive. Sequenced sample: PBMCs. This rearrangement joins TRBV7-9 to TRBJ2-7, with D tentatively TRBD2 (6 bases). The CDR3 DNA reads as TGTGCCAGCAGCCCCGCGGGGCTCTCCTACGAGCAGTACTTC. It yields the protein CASSPAGLSYEQYF.